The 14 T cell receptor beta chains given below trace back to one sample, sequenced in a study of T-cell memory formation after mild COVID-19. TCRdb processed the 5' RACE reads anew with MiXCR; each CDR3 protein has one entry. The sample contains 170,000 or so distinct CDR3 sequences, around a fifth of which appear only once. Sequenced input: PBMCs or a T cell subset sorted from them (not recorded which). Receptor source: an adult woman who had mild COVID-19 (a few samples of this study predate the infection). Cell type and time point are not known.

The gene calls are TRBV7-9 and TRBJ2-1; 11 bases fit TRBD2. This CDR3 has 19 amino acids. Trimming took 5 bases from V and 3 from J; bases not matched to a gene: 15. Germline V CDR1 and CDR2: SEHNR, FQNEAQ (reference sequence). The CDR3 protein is CASSPTSGSAHTFYNEQFF. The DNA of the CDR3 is TGTGCCAGCAGCCCTACTAGCGGGAGTGCCCACACCTTCTACAATGAGCAGTTCTTC.

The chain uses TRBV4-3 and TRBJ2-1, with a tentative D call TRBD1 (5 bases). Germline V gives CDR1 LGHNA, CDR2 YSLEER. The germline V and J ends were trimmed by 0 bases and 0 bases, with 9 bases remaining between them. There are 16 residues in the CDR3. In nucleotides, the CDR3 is TGCGCCAGCAGCCAAGAACAGGCGAGCTCCTACAATGAGCAGTTCTTC. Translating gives CASSQEQASSYNEQFF.

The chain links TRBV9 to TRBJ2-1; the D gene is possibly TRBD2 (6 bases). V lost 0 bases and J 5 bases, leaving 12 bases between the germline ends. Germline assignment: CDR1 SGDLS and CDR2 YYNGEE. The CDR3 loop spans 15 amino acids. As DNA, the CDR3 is TGTGCCAGCAGCGTAGGAAGGACTATCCACAATGAGCAGTTCTTC. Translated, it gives CASSVGRTIHNEQFF. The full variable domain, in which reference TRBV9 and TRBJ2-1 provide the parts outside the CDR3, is DSGVTQTPKHLITATGQRVTLRCSPRSGDLSVYWYQQSLDQGLQFLIQYYNGEERAKGNILERFSAQQFPDLHSELNLSSLELGDSALYFCASSVGRTIHNEQFFGPGTRLTVL.

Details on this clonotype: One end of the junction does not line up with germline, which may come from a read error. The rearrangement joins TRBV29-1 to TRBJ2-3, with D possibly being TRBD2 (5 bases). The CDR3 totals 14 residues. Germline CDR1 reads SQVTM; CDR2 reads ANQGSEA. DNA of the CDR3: TGCAGCGTTGACGCGAGGGAGAGCAGAGATACGCAGTATTTT. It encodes CSVDARESRDTQYF.

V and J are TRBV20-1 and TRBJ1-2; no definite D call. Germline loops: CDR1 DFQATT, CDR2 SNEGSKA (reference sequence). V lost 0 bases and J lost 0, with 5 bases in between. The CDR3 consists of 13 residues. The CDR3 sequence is CSARDRSNYGYTF. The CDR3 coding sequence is TGCAGTGCTAGAGATAGGTCTAACTATGGCTACACCTTC.

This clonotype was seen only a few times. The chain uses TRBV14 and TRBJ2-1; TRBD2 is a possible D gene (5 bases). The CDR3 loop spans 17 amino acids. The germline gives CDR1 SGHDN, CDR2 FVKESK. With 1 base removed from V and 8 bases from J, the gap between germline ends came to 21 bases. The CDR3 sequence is CASSQVPAETPMDEQFF. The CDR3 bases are TGTGCCAGCAGCCAAGTCCCAGCGGAAACCCCTATGGATGAGCAGTTCTTC.

The CDR3 here is CASRTRLAGAYEQYF. The CDR3 bases are TGCGCCAGTCGGACGCGGCTAGCGGGAGCGTACGAGCAGTACTTC. The rearrangement links TRBV4-3 to TRBJ2-7; 10 bases match TRBD2. CDR1 LGHNA and CDR2 YSLEER come from the germline V gene. The trim removed 9 bases at V and 4 bases at J, leaving 12 bases unmatched. The CDR3 is 15 amino acids.

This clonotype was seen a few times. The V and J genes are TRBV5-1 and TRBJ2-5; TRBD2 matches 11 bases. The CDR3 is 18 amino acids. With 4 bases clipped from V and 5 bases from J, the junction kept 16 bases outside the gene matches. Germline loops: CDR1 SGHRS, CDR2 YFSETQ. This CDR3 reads CASSHGLAGDPTGETQYF. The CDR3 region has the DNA TGCGCCAGCAGCCACGGACTAGCGGGTGACCCCACCGGGGAGACCCAGTACTTC.

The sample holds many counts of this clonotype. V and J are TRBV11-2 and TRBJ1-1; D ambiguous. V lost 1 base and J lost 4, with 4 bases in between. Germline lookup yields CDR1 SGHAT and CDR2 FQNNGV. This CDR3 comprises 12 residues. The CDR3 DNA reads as TGTGCCAGCAGCTTAGTTAGCACTGAAGCTTTCTTT. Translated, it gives CASSLVSTEAFF.

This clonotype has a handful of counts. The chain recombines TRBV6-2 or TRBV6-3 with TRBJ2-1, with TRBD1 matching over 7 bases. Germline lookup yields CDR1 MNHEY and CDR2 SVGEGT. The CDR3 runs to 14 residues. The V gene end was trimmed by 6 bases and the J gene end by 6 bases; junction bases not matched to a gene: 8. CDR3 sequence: CASSLATGINEQFF. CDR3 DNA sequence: TGTGCCAGCAGCTTGGCGACAGGGATCAATGAGCAGTTCTTC.

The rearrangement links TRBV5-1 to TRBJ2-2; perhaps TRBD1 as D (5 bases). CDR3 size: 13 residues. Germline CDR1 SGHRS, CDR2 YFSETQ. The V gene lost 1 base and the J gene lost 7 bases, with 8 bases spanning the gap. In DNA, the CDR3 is TGCGCCAGCAGCTTGAGGCAGGGCGGGGAGCTGTTTTTT. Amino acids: CASSLRQGGELFF.

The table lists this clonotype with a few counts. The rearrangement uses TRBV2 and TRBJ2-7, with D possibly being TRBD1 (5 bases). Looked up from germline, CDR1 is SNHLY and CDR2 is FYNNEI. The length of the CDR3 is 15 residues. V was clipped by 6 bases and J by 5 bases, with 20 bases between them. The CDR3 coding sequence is TGTGCCAGCAGCACCGACGGTGCAGGGTCCCACGAGCAGTACTTC. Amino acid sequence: CASSTDGAGSHEQYF.

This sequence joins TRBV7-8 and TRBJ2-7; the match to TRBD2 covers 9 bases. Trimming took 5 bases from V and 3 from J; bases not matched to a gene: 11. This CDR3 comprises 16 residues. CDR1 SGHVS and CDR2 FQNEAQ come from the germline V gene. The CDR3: CASSRGSGGPFYEQYF. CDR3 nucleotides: TGTGCCAGCAGCAGGGGTAGCGGGGGCCCCTTCTACGAGCAGTACTTC.

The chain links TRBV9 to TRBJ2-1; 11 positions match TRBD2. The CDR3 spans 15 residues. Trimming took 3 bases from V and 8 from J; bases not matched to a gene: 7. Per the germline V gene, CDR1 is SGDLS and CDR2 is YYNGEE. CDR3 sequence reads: CASSAGLAGSDEQFF. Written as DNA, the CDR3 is TGTGCCAGCAGCGCAGGACTAGCGGGTAGCGATGAGCAGTTCTTC.